This T cell receptor beta chain was captured by sequencing in a study of technical replicates of blood from a few donors. Germline assignment: CDR1 SGHAT and CDR2 FQNNGV. V was clipped by 5 bases and J by 2 bases, with 10 bases between them. This CDR3 contains 14 residues. Produced via immunoSEQ multiplex PCR; TCRdb's table is partial and in-frame only. This table has approximately 76,000 clones, 80% to 90% appearing once. Material for sequencing was PBMCs. This TCR was sampled from a human donor in good health. Some clones in this sample may be carry-over from other donors' samples. V is TRBV11-2 and J is TRBJ1-5; no reliable D call. The CDR3 is CASSPGIGNQPQHF. The CDR3 bases are TGTGCCAGCAGCCCGGGTATTGGCAATCAGCCCCAGCATTTT.